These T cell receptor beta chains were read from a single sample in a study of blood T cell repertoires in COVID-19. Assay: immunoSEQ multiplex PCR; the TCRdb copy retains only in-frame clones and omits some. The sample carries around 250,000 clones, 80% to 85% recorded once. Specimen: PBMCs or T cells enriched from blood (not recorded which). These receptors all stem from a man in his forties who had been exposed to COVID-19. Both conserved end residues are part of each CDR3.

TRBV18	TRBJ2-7	CASSLRLAGERGEQYF
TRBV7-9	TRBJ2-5	CASSLDGRTQYF
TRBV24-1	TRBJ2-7	CATSDGTAYEQYF
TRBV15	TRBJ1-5	CATSRDFDRDANQPQHF
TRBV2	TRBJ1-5	CASRSQQGYQPQHF
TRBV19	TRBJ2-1	CASRSTSLATRGGGNNEQFF
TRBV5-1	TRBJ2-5	CASSLNPAGPGETQYF
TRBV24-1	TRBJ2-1	CATSDLGEQFF
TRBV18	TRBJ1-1	CASSGTDMNTEAFF
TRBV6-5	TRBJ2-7	CASRDRGTQQQYF
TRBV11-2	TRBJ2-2	CASSQDQAGELFF
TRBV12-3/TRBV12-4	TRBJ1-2	CASREGYGYTF
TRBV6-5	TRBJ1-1	CASSYVQGTTEAFF
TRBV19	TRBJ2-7	CVVARRGGSVYEQYF
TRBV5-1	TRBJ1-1	CASSSGSGNTEAFF
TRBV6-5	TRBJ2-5	CASSYSARWETQYF
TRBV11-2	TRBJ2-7	CASSLVPQGSSYEQYF
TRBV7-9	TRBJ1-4	CASLQGGAEKLFF
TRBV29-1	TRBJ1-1	CSVRGQVNTEAFF
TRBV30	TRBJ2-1	CAWSVVPRRQFF
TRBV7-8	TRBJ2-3	CASSYQGTTQYF
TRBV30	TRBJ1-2	CACNSGNYGYTF
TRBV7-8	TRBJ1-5	CASSPRSAGNQPQHF
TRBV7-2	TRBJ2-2	CASSPRLAGVPGELFF
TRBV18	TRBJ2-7	CASGLDRVAPYEQYF
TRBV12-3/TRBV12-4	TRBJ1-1	CASVQGAEAFF
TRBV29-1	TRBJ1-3	CSVRGLGGNTIYF
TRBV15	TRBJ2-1	CATSRAGTGYNEQFF